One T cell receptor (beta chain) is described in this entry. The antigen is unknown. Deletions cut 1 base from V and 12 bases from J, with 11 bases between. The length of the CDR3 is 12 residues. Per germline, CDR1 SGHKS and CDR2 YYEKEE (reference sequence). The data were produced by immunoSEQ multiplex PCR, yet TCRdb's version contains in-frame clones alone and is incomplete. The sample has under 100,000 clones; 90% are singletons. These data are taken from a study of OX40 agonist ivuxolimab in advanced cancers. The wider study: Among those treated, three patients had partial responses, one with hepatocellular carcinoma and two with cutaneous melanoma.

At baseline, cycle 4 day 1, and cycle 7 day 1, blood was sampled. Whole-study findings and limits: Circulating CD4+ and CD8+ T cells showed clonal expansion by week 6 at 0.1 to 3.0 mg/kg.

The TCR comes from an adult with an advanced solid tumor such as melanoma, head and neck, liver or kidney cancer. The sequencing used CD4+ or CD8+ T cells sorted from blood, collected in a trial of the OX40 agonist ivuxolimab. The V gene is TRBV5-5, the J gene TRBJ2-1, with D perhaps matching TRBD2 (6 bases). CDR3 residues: CASSLQWGGQFF. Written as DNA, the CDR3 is TGTGCCAGCAGCTTGCAGTGGGGAGGGCAGTTCTTC.